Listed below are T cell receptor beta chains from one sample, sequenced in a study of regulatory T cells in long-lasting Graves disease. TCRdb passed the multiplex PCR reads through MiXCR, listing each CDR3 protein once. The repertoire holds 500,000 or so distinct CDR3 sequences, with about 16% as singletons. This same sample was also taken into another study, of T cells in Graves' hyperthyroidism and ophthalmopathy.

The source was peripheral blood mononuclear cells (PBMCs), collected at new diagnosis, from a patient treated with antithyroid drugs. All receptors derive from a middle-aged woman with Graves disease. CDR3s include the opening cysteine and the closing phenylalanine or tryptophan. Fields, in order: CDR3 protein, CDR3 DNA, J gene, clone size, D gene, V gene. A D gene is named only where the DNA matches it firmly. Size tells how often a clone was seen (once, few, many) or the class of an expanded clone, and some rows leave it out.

CDR3: CASSLGSFIGTTNTGELFF
DNA: TGTGCCAGCAGCCTCGGTTCGTTCATAGGTACAACGAACACCGGGGAGCTGTTTTTT
J: TRBJ2-2
size: -
D: -
V: TRBV7-9

CDR3: CASSHGGARTGELFF
DNA: TGTGCCAGCAGCCATGGGGGGGCGAGGACCGGGGAGCTGTTTTTT
J: TRBJ2-2
size: few
D: -
V: TRBV6-1

CDR3: CASTEGVLTDTQYF
DNA: TGTGCCAGCACCGAAGGGGTTTTAACAGATACGCAGTATTTT
J: TRBJ2-3
size: few
D: -
V: TRBV6-1

CDR3: CASSLWTGEYGYTF
DNA: TGTGCCAGCAGTTTATGGACAGGGGAATATGGCTACACCTTC
J: TRBJ1-2
size: many
D: TRBD1
V: TRBV28

CDR3: CASSFRTGTRGNTEAFF
DNA: TGTGCCAGCAGTTTCAGGACAGGGACGAGGGGGAACACTGAAGCTTTCTTT
J: TRBJ1-1
size: -
D: TRBD1
V: TRBV27

CDR3: CASTESYYGYTF
DNA: TGTGCCAGCACAGAATCATACTATGGCTACACCTTC
J: TRBJ1-2
size: few
D: -
V: TRBV6-1

CDR3: CASRTVSEADTQYF
DNA: TGTGCCAGCAGGACCGTTTCGGAGGCAGATACGCAGTATTTT
J: TRBJ2-3
size: many
D: -
V: TRBV28

CDR3: CVSSLGSGVRNQPQHF
DNA: TGTGTCAGCAGCCTCGGATCAGGGGTCCGCAATCAGCCCCAGCATTTT
J: TRBJ1-5
size: -
D: -
V: TRBV12-3/TRBV12-4

CDR3: CSARKDSTDTQYF
DNA: TGCAGTGCTAGAAAGGACAGCACAGATACGCAGTATTTT
J: TRBJ2-3
size: many
D: -
V: TRBV20-1

CDR3: CASRTGQKQETQYF
DNA: TGTGCCAGCAGGACGGGACAAAAGCAAGAGACCCAGTACTTC
J: TRBJ2-5
size: -
D: -
V: TRBV7-9

CDR3: CASSSSVGGSTDTQYF
DNA: TGTGCCAGCAGCTCGTCCGTCGGCGGGAGCACAGATACGCAGTATTTT
J: TRBJ2-3
size: many
D: -
V: TRBV7-9

CDR3: CASSPNRGIQYF
DNA: TGTGCCAGCAGCCCAAACAGGGGCATTCAGTACTTC
J: TRBJ2-4
size: many
D: TRBD1
V: TRBV12-3/TRBV12-4

CDR3: CASSYGRADEQFF
DNA: TGTGCCAGCAGTTACGGCAGGGCCGATGAGCAGTTCTTC
J: TRBJ2-1
size: -
D: -
V: TRBV6-5

CDR3: CSASGGVVEQYF
DNA: TGCAGTGCTAGCGGGGGGGTAGTGGAGCAGTACTTC
J: TRBJ2-7
size: -
D: TRBD2
V: TRBV20-1

CDR3: CASSYSRSGAVGNTIYF
DNA: TGTGCCAGCAGTTACTCACGGTCGGGGGCGGTGGGAAACACCATATATTTT
J: TRBJ1-3
size: -
D: -
V: TRBV6-2/TRBV6-3

CDR3: CASSQRQGGGQPQHF
DNA: TGTGCCAGCAGCCAAAGACAGGGAGGAGGTCAGCCCCAGCATTTT
J: TRBJ1-5
size: many
D: TRBD1
V: TRBV4-2

CDR3: CASSYTGGNTGELFF
DNA: TGTGCCAGCAGTTATACAGGGGGTAACACCGGGGAGCTGTTTTTT
J: TRBJ2-2
size: many
D: TRBD1
V: TRBV12-3/TRBV12-4

CDR3: CSASGPDVQDTQYF
DNA: TGCAGTGCTAGTGGCCCAGATGTTCAAGATACGCAGTATTTT
J: TRBJ2-3
size: -
D: -
V: TRBV20-1

CDR3: CASSLDRGGNEQFF
DNA: TGTGCCAGCAGCTTAGATCGGGGGGGGAATGAGCAGTTCTTC
J: TRBJ2-1
size: many
D: TRBD2
V: TRBV11-2

CDR3: CASSESGWGSYNEQFF
DNA: TGCGCCAGCAGTGAGTCGGGCTGGGGCTCCTACAATGAGCAGTTCTTC
J: TRBJ2-1
size: once
D: -
V: TRBV10-2

CDR3: CASSSVGLAQHF
DNA: TGTGCCAGCAGCTCGGTCGGTTTGGCCCAGCATTTT
J: TRBJ1-5
size: many
D: -
V: TRBV5-6

CDR3: CSAHGGIYNEQFF
DNA: TGCAGTGCTCACGGGGGAATATACAATGAGCAGTTCTTC
J: TRBJ2-1
size: -
D: -
V: TRBV20-1

CDR3: CASSRHGLFSSTDTQYF
DNA: TGCGCCAGCAGCCGACACGGCCTATTCTCTAGCACAGATACGCAGTATTTT
J: TRBJ2-3
size: few
D: -
V: TRBV4-1

CDR3: CASTPDGGYGYTF
DNA: TGCGCCAGCACCCCTGACGGAGGCTATGGCTACACCTTC
J: TRBJ1-2
size: few
D: -
V: TRBV5-1

CDR3: CASSQVAGATNTGELFF
DNA: TGTGCCAGCAGCCAAGTAGCGGGGGCCACGAACACCGGGGAGCTGTTTTTT
J: TRBJ2-2
size: many
D: TRBD2
V: TRBV3-1

CDR3: CASSRQEPYNSPLHF
DNA: TGTGCCAGCAGTAGACAGGAACCCTATAATTCACCCCTCCACTTT
J: TRBJ1-6
size: few
D: -
V: TRBV12-3/TRBV12-4

CDR3: CASSLVGAPDTQYF
DNA: TGTGCCAGCAGTTTAGTCGGGGCCCCAGATACGCAGTATTTT
J: TRBJ2-3
size: many
D: -
V: TRBV12-3/TRBV12-4

CDR3: CASSLQGSNTEAFF
DNA: TGTGCCAGCAGCTTGCAGGGATCGAACACTGAAGCTTTCTTT
J: TRBJ1-1
size: many
D: -
V: TRBV7-9

CDR3: CASSLFPRQGAFF
DNA: TGTGCCAGCAGCCTCTTCCCCCGGCAAGGGGCTTTCTTT
J: TRBJ1-1
size: -
D: -
V: TRBV28

CDR3: CASSQPRLALIRDTQYF
DNA: TGTGCCAGCAGCCAGCCGAGACTAGCCCTTATCCGAGATACGCAGTATTTT
J: TRBJ2-3
size: few
D: TRBD2
V: TRBV7-9

CDR3: CSAPLLTGDLGYTF
DNA: TGCAGTGCTCCTCTCCTGACTGGGGACCTCGGCTACACCTTC
J: TRBJ1-2
size: many
D: -
V: TRBV20-1

CDR3: CASSRSGAADTQYF
DNA: TGTGCCAGCAGCCGTAGTGGGGCGGCAGATACGCAGTATTTT
J: TRBJ2-3
size: few
D: -
V: TRBV9

CDR3: CASSGQGASGNTIYF
DNA: TGCGCCAGCAGCGGACAGGGGGCGTCGGGAAACACCATATATTTT
J: TRBJ1-3
size: -
D: TRBD1
V: TRBV5-1

CDR3: CASSPNRESGYGYTF
DNA: TGTGCCAGCAGCCCCAACAGGGAATCGGGCTATGGCTACACCTTC
J: TRBJ1-2
size: many
D: -
V: TRBV6-2/TRBV6-3

CDR3: CASSPPFPTGRPTEAFF
DNA: TGTGCCAGCTCACCACCCTTTCCTACAGGCCGGCCCACTGAAGCTTTCTTT
J: TRBJ1-1
size: many
D: -
V: TRBV18

CDR3: CASRPRGLSYEQYF
DNA: TGTGCCAGCAGACCCAGGGGCCTCTCCTACGAGCAGTACTTC
J: TRBJ2-7
size: many
D: -
V: TRBV6-1

CDR3: CASSSRQGNEQFF
DNA: TGCGCCAGCAGCTCCCGACAGGGGAATGAGCAGTTCTTC
J: TRBJ2-1
size: few
D: TRBD1
V: TRBV5-1

CDR3: CASSPFLEETQYF
DNA: TGTGCCAGCAGCCCATTCCTCGAGGAGACCCAGTACTTC
J: TRBJ2-5
size: few
D: -
V: TRBV4-2

CDR3: CASSAGQLYNEQFF
DNA: TGTGCCAGCAGCGCGGGACAGCTCTACAATGAGCAGTTCTTC
J: TRBJ2-1
size: -
D: TRBD1
V: TRBV9

CDR3: CASSVGFGGLTNTEAFF
DNA: TGTGCCAGCAGCGTAGGGTTCGGGGGACTAACGAACACTGAAGCTTTCTTT
J: TRBJ1-1
size: many
D: -
V: TRBV9

CDR3: CASSRQLSITDTQYF
DNA: TGTGCCAGCAGCCGACAGCTATCCATCACAGATACGCAGTATTTT
J: TRBJ2-3
size: few
D: -
V: TRBV7-9